This T cell receptor (beta chain) is from a study of shared clonotypes between healthy human individuals. General study points: Large sequencing depth failed to make sorted-subset sequencing complete, rarefaction showed. Enrolling few donors narrowed the genetic and exposure-history diversity that was represented.

Of note for this clone: Its antigen remains unknown.

Cells designated naive CD8 were CD45RO-negative and were positively selected for CCR7, with terminally differentiated effector memory CD45RA+ cells excluded. About 30,000 T cell genomes, or roughly 200 ng DNA, went into the sorted-subset replicate PCRs. Sequencing was performed with immunoSEQ multiplex PCR; in TCRdb, only in-frame clones are kept and a portion is missing. The sample has roughly 570,000 clones, roughly 98% seen once. The CDR3 consists of 16 residues. Between the trimmed V and J ends, which lost 7 bases and 6 bases, there was a span of 25 bases. Germline V CDR1 and CDR2: SGHVS, FQNEAQ.

The J gene is TRBJ2-7, the V gene TRBV7-8; tentative D call: TRBD2 (6 bases). This clonotype originated in a man aged 25-45 years in good health. The sequenced sample was naive CD8+ T cells sorted from blood. Written as DNA, the CDR3 is TGTGCCAGCACCCTAAAGGTGGAGGGCTCGACGTCCGAGCAGTACTTC. It yields the protein CASTLKVEGSTSEQYF. Filled out from reference TRBV7-8 and TRBJ2-7, the complete variable domain reads GAGVSQSPRYKVAKRGQDVALRCDPISGHVSLFWYQQALGQGPEFLTYFQNEAQLDKSGLPSDRFFAERPEGSVSTLKIQRTQQEDSAVYLCASTLKVEGSTSEQYFGPGTRLTVT.